Below, 27 T cell receptor beta chains from the same sample are listed, as sequenced in a study of cytomegalovirus exposure and HLA in healthy donors. The primer mix had 60 Vbeta and 13 Jbeta primers. This table comes from immunoSEQ multiplex PCR, and its TCRdb copy is limited to in-frame clones, with some not included. The table records about 120,000 clones, roughly four fifths of them present only once. Sequenced material: PBMCs. Receptor source: a man between 45 and 60 years old in good health and CMV-seropositive.

The chain has TRBV6-1 and TRBJ1-5; D not certain. Germline CDR1 is MNHNS and CDR2 is SASEGT. Trimming removed 5 bases from V and 0 bases from J, with 11 bases in between. The CDR3 covers 15 residues. The CDR3 protein is CASSQGLYSNQPQHF. The CDR3 region has the DNA TGTGCCAGCAGTCAAGGTTTATATAGCAATCAGCCCCAGCATTTT.

The chain joins TRBV2 to TRBJ2-7, with 12 bases identical to TRBD2. The J segment lost 7 bases and the V segment lost 6 bases, leaving 7 bases of the junction unmatched. The CDR3 spans 14 residues. CDR1 is SNHLY and CDR2 is FYNNEI in the germline V gene. CDR3 in DNA: TGTGCCAGCAGCCAGACTAGCGGGGGACTAGAGCAGTACTTC. Translation: CASSQTSGGLEQYF.

V is TRBV18 and J is TRBJ1-1; TRBD1 might be the D (5 bases). V lost 6 bases and J 5 bases, leaving 13 bases between the germline ends. The length of the CDR3 is 13 residues. Germline-derived CDR1 and CDR2 are KGHSH and LQKENI. CDR3 loop: CASSVIGGTEAFF. CDR3 nucleotides: TGTGCCAGCTCGGTAATTGGGGGGACTGAAGCTTTCTTT.

V is TRBV9 and J is TRBJ1-6; unclear D gene. The CDR3 sequence is 12 residues long. Trimming shortened V by 3 bases and J by 5 bases, and 3 bases separated the two germline ends. CDR1 is SGDLS, CDR2 YYNGEE, per germline. The CDR3 sequence: CASSADNSPLHF. The DNA for the CDR3 is TGTGCCAGCAGCGCCGATAATTCACCCCTCCACTTT.

The sample holds one count of this clone. Other DNA variants within this sample encode the same CDR3. This rearrangement joins TRBV28 to TRBJ2-5, with 9 bases fitting TRBD2. There are 14 residues in the CDR3. The V segment lost 5 bases and the J segment 2 bases; nucleotides outside the gene matches: 3. Germline V lookup: CDR1 MDHEN, CDR2 SYDVKM. CDR3 bases: TGTGCCAGCAGTCTGACTAGCGGACAAGAGACCCAGTACTTC. Translating it yields CASSLTSGQETQYF.

The V call is TRBV4-1, the J call TRBJ1-4; 9 bases are shared with TRBD1. V was pared by 0 bases and J by 14 bases, with 10 bases of the junction left unmatched. The length of the CDR3 is 15 residues. From germline, CDR1 is MGHRA and CDR2 YSYEKL. The CDR3 sequence is CASSQDLRDRARLFF. CDR3 DNA sequence: TGCGCCAGCAGCCAAGATCTTAGGGACAGGGCCAGGCTGTTTTTT.

The V and J genes are TRBV6-6 and TRBJ1-5; D might be TRBD1 (5 bases). V was pared by 2 bases and J by 7 bases, with 15 bases between. CDR1 and CDR2 (germline): MNHNY, SVGAGI (reference sequence). CDR3 length: 15 residues. CDR3 in DNA: TGTGCCAGCAGTTACACCCTAGAAGGGGAACAGCCCCAGCATTTT. This codes for CASSYTLEGEQPQHF.

The J gene is TRBJ2-4, the V gene TRBV5-8; weak D call: TRBD1 (7 bases). The CDR3 has 16 residues. Trimming removed 1 base at V and 0 bases at J, with 11 bases between. The germline V gene has CDR1 SGHTS and CDR2 YDEGEE. The CDR3 DNA is TGTGCCAGCAGCTTGTGGAGGGGGCAAGCCAAAAACATTCAGTACTTC. Its translation is CASSLWRGQAKNIQYF.

Only a few counts were recorded for this clone. One junction end disagrees with the germline gene, perhaps due to a read error. This sequence joins TRBV7-9 and TRBJ2-5; D remains ambiguous. The germline V gene encodes CDR1 SEHNR and CDR2 FQNEAQ (reference sequence). This CDR3 is 11 amino acids long. CDR3 sequence: CSSSWSETQYF. In DNA, the CDR3 is TGTTCCAGCAGTTGGAGTGAGACCCAGTACTTC.

This rearrangement joins TRBV2 to TRBJ2-1; 10 nucleotides match TRBD1. The CDR3 covers 15 residues. V shed 4 bases and J 6 bases; nucleotides not matched to a gene: 6. Germline V gives CDR1 SNHLY, CDR2 FYNNEI. CDR3 DNA: TGTGCCAGCAGTGCGGGGGACAGGGGCCCCAATGAGCAGTTCTTC. Translation gives CASSAGDRGPNEQFF.

The chain recombines TRBV5-1 with TRBJ2-5; the D gene is possibly TRBD2 (6 bases). V lost 0 bases and J lost 11, with 23 bases in between. This CDR3 region has 16 residues. CDR1 and CDR2 (germline): SGHRS, YFSETQ. The CDR3 DNA sequence: TGCGCCAGCAGCTTGGCCGTTCTCAGCGGAAAACGGGAGCAGTACTTC. Translated: CASSLAVLSGKREQYF.

The chain is built from TRBV11-2 and TRBJ1-4; no clear D. This CDR3 is 14 amino acids long. V lost 5 bases and J 0 bases, leaving 7 bases between the germline ends. CDR1 and CDR2 (germline): SGHAT, FQNNGV. The CDR3 coding sequence is TGTGCCAGCAGCCGGGTGACAACTAATGAAAAACTGTTTTTT. Translated, it gives CASSRVTTNEKLFF.

The CDR3 protein is CASSSTGRTDTQYF. The CDR3 bases are TGTGCCAGCAGTTCGACAGGGCGGACAGATACGCAGTATTTT. The chain has TRBV6-5 and TRBJ2-3; 7 bases align to TRBD1. With V trimmed by 4 bases and J by 3 bases, 4 bases remained unmatched. The CDR3 contains 14 residues. The germline gives CDR1 MNHEY, CDR2 SVGAGI.

This chain uses TRBV5-1 with TRBJ1-1; TRBD1 might be the D (6 bases). Germline loops: CDR1 SGHRS, CDR2 YFSETQ. The germline V and J ends were trimmed by 1 base and 5 bases, with 24 bases remaining between them. The CDR3 covers 18 residues. The CDR3 DNA reads TGCGCCAGCAGCTTGTCGGAACAGAGGCGGAAAGGGACAACTGAAGCTTTCTTT. It specifies CASSLSEQRRKGTTEAFF.

V is TRBV9 and J is TRBJ2-1, with no clear D. This CDR3 comprises 14 residues. V was pared by 4 bases and J by 5 bases, with 13 bases between. Looked up from germline, CDR1 is SGDLS and CDR2 is YYNGEE. The CDR3 sequence is CASSKDGSNNEQFF. In DNA form, the CDR3 reads TGTGCCAGCAGCAAAGACGGGTCTAACAATGAGCAGTTCTTC.

V usage is TRBV19 and J usage is TRBJ2-7, with D tentatively TRBD1 (5 bases). This CDR3 is 13 amino acids long. Germline V gene data show CDR1 as LNHDA and CDR2 as SQIVND (reference sequence). V was clipped by 5 bases and J by 3 bases, with 11 bases between them. The chain's CDR3 is CASSPQTDYEQYF. The CDR3 DNA reads TGTGCCAGTAGTCCCCAGACAGACTACGAGCAGTACTTC.

The genes are TRBV27 and TRBJ2-3; a possible D gene is TRBD1 (6 bases). Germline loops: CDR1 MNHEY, CDR2 SMNVEV (reference sequence). The CDR3 is 14 amino acids. Trimming took 7 bases from V and 0 from J, leaving 11 bases between them. The CDR3 nucleotides read TGTGCCAGCACCTGGACAGCTAGCACAGATACGCAGTATTTT. This sequence encodes CASTWTASTDTQYF.

V is TRBV28 and J is TRBJ2-2; D not certain. V shed 6 bases and J shed 2 bases, with 7 bases lying between them. There are 13 residues in the CDR3. CDR1 MDHEN and CDR2 SYDVKM come from the germline V gene. The CDR3 DNA reads as TGTGCCAGCAGAGACATTAACACCGGGGAGCTGTTTTTT. As protein: CASRDINTGELFF.

This clone has just one count. The chain links TRBV15 to TRBJ2-3; 7 positions match TRBD1. Germline V gives CDR1 LNHNV, CDR2 YYDKDF (reference sequence). The trim removed 7 bases at V and 2 bases at J, leaving 9 bases unmatched. The CDR3 has 15 residues. The CDR3 sequence: CATNPQGDTTDTQYF. The CDR3 DNA follows: TGTGCCACCAACCCTCAGGGGGACACCACAGATACGCAGTATTTT.

The chain joins TRBV2 to TRBJ1-4; the match to TRBD1 covers 10 bases. From germline, CDR1 is SNHLY and CDR2 FYNNEI. V shed 7 bases, J shed 2 bases, and the junction held 7 bases outside the gene matches. This CDR3 has 16 amino acids. The CDR3 region is CASKKGQGPTNEKLFF. As DNA, the CDR3 is TGTGCCAGCAAAAAGGGACAGGGGCCGACTAATGAAAAACTGTTTTTT. The full variable domain, its missing parts supplied by reference TRBV2 and TRBJ1-4, is EPEVTQTPSHQVTQMGQEVILRCVPISNHLYFYWYRQILGQKVEFLVSFYNNEISEKSEIFDDQFSVERPDGSNFTLKIRSTKLEDSAMYFCASKKGQGPTNEKLFFGSGTQLSVL.

The chain joins TRBV5-6 to TRBJ1-1, with TRBD1 as a possible D gene (5 bases). The CDR3 runs 15 residues. Trimming cost V 4 bases and J 4 bases, with 17 bases left between them. The germline V gene has CDR1 SGHDT and CDR2 YYEEEE. The CDR3 loop is CASSPGWGVGTEAFF. In DNA form, the CDR3 reads TGTGCCAGCAGCCCGGGGTGGGGGGTAGGCACTGAAGCTTTCTTT.

V is TRBV28 and J is TRBJ2-7; 7 positions match TRBD1. V was clipped by 3 bases and J by 3 bases; unmatched bases: 5. CDR1 is MDHEN, CDR2 SYDVKM, per germline. The CDR3 length is 14 residues. The DNA of the CDR3 is TGTGCCAGCAGTTTCTTGAGGGGGCGCTACGAGCAGTACTTC. It translates to CASSFLRGRYEQYF.

The chain uses TRBV18 and TRBJ1-4; TRBD1 matches at 12 bases. CDR3 size: 22 residues. CDR1 and CDR2 from the germline V gene are KGHSH and LQKENI. Losses at the gene ends were 2 bases for V and 10 bases for J; bases not matched to a gene: 26. CDR3 loop: CASSPESGQGATNAEERPKLFF. Here the CDR3 DNA reads TGTGCCAGCTCACCAGAATCGGGACAGGGGGCGACCAACGCGGAGGAGCGGCCAAAACTGTTTTTT.

The chain uses TRBV28 and TRBJ1-2; possible D gene TRBD1, 6 bases. The V end lost 5 bases, the J end lost 4 bases, and 14 bases lay between the germline ends. CDR1 MDHEN and CDR2 SYDVKM come from the germline V gene. The CDR3 is 14 amino acids. The CDR3 protein is CASSTNRDAYGYTF. CDR3 nucleotides: TGTGCCAGCAGTACGAACAGGGACGCCTATGGCTACACCTTC.

The chain is built from TRBV29-1 and TRBJ2-7; 8 nucleotides agree with TRBD2. CDR1 is SQVTM and CDR2 is ANQGSEA in the germline V gene. The J segment lost 6 bases and the V segment lost 4 bases, leaving 8 bases of the junction unmatched. This CDR3 spans 13 amino acids. CDR3 DNA: TGCAGCGTTGTTCGGGAGGGCCTATCCGAGCAGTACTTC. Protein: CSVVREGLSEQYF.

This clone was detected only a few times. This chain uses TRBV18 with TRBJ1-1; D is undetermined. CDR1 is KGHSH, CDR2 LQKENI, per germline. The V end was cut by 3 bases, the J end by 2 bases, with 7 bases between. CDR3 length equals 13 residues. The CDR3 loop reads CASSPGGNTEAFF. The CDR3, as DNA: TGTGCCAGCTCACCCGGTGGTAACACTGAAGCTTTCTTT.

The chain uses TRBV5-1 and TRBJ2-3; D call uncertain. Germline CDR1 reads SGHRS; CDR2 reads YFSETQ. Trimming shortened V by 0 bases and J by 3 bases, and 2 bases separated the two germline ends. This CDR3 is 12 amino acids long. CDR3 sequence (DNA): TGCGCCAGCAGCTTGGCAACAGATACGCAGTATTTT. It codes for CASSLATDTQYF. Drawing the rest from reference TRBV5-1 and TRBJ2-3, the complete variable domain is KAGVTQTPRYLIKTRGQQVTLSCSPISGHRSVSWYQQTPGQGLQFLFEYFSETQRNKGNFPGRFSGRQFSNSRSEMNVSTLELGDSALYLCASSLATDTQYFGPGTRLTVL.